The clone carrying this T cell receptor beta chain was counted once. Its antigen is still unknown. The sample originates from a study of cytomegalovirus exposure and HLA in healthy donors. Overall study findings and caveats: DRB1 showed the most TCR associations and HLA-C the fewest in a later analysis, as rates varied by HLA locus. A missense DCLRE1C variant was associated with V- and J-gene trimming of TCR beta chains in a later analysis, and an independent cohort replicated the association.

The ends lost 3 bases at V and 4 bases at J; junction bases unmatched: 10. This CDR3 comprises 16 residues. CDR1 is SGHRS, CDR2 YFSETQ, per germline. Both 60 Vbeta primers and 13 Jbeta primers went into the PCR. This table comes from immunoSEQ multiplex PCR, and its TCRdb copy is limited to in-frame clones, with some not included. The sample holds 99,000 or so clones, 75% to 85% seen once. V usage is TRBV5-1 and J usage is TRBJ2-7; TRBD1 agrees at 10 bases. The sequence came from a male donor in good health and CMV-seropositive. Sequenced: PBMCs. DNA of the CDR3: TGCGCCAGCAGCTCCCGACAGGGGGCTATGGGGTACGAGCAGTACTTC. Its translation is CASSSRQGAMGYEQYF.